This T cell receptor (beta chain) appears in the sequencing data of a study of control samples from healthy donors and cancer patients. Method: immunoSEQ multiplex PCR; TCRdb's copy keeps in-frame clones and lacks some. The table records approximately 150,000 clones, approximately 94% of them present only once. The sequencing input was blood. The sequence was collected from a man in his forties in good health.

The CDR3 DNA follows: TGTGCCAGCAGCCGGATAACGGGGAACACCATATATTTT. This translates into CASSRITGNTIYF. This chain connects TRBV6-5 to TRBJ1-3; D is unresolved. From germline, CDR1 is MNHEY and CDR2 SVGAGI. The CDR3 is 13 amino acids. V was shortened by 6 bases and J by 7 bases, with 13 bases between the two germline ends.